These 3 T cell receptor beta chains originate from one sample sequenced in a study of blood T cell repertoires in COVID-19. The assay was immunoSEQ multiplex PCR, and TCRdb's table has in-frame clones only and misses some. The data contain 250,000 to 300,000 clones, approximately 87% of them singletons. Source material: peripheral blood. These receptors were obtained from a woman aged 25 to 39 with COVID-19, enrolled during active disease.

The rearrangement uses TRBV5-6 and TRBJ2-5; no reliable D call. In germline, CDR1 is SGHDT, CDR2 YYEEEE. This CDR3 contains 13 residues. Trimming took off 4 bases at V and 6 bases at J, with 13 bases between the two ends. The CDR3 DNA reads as TGTGCCAGCAGCCCTTTGGAGTGGAAGACCCAGTACTTC. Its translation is CASSPLEWKTQYF. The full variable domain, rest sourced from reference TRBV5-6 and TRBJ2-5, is DAGVTQSPTHLIKTRGQQVTLRCSPKSGHDTVSWYQQALGQGPQFIFQYYEEEERQRGNFPDRFSGHQFPNYSSELNVNALLLGDSALYLCASSPLEWKTQYFGPGTRLLVL.

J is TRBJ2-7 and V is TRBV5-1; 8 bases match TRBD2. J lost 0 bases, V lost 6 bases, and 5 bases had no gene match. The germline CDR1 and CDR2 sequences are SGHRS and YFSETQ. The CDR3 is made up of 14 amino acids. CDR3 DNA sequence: TGCGCCAGCATGAGCGGGGGAAGCTCCTACGAGCAGTACTTC. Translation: CASMSGGSSYEQYF.

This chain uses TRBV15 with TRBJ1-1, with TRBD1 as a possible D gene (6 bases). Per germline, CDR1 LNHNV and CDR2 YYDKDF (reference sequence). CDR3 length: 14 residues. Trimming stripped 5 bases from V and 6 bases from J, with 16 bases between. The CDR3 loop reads CATSLPGHSPEAFF. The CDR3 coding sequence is TGTGCCACCAGCTTACCGGGACACTCGCCTGAAGCTTTCTTT.